The 14 T cell receptor beta chains reported below all come from one sample, sequenced in a study of T cell changes during pregnancy in multiple sclerosis. Profiling relied on immunoSEQ multiplex PCR, and the TCRdb table lists in-frame clones only, not all of them. Of tens of thousands of clones listed, over 75% are singletons. The starting material was CD8+ T cells from peripheral blood mononuclear cells, obtained before pregnancy. All receptors come from a female donor with multiple sclerosis, enrolled in a pregnancy study.

The chain employs TRBV5-1 and TRBJ2-3; D is unresolved. Germline CDR1 is SGHRS and CDR2 is YFSETQ. Trimming stripped 2 bases from V and 1 base from J, with 11 bases between. The CDR3 covers 15 residues. This CDR3 reads CASSLNHPGTDTQYF. In nucleotides, the CDR3 is TGCGCCAGCAGCTTAAATCATCCGGGCACAGATACGCAGTATTTT.

The table lists this clone with a count of one. The chain is built from TRBV19 and TRBJ1-2, with TRBD1 matching 7 bases. V was pared by 2 bases and J by 4 bases, with 7 bases of the junction left unmatched. This CDR3 has 15 amino acids. CDR1 and CDR2 (germline): LNHDA, SQIVND (reference sequence). The CDR3 region is CASSIRQGSSYGYTF. The CDR3 region has the DNA TGTGCCAGTAGTATACGACAGGGAAGCAGCTATGGCTACACCTTC.

This chain links TRBV5-4 with TRBJ2-3; 15 bases line up with TRBD2. The length of the CDR3 is 17 residues. The germline gives CDR1 SGHNT, CDR2 YYREEE (reference sequence). The trim removed 4 bases at V and 10 bases at J, leaving 13 bases unmatched. The CDR3 here is CASSQGLAGGLKSAQYF. In nucleotides, the CDR3 is TGTGCCAGCAGCCAAGGACTAGCGGGGGGGCTGAAATCGGCGCAGTATTTT.

This sequence joins TRBV11-3 and TRBJ2-7; 7 bases match TRBD1. J lost 2 bases, V lost 5 bases, and 3 bases had no gene match. The CDR3 loop spans 13 amino acids. From germline, CDR1 is SGHNT and CDR2 YENEEA. Here the CDR3 reads CASSKGATYEQYF. CDR3 in DNA: TGTGCCAGCAGCAAGGGGGCGACCTACGAGCAGTACTTC.

This sequence joins TRBV14 and TRBJ2-2; no definite D call. From germline, CDR1 is SGHDN and CDR2 FVKESK. The ends were cut back, 1 base at V and 6 bases at J, with 12 bases in the middle. The CDR3 loop spans 15 amino acids. CDR3 protein: CASSQVGWLAGELFF. DNA of the CDR3: TGTGCCAGCAGCCAAGTTGGTTGGCTAGCCGGGGAGCTGTTTTTT.

Relative to its sample, this clone is medium-sized (0.01 to 0.1%). The rearrangement links TRBV6-1 to TRBJ2-6; D ambiguous. This CDR3 region has 15 residues. V lost 1 base and J 0 bases, leaving 4 bases between the germline ends. Germline-derived CDR1 and CDR2 are MNHNS and SASEGT. CDR3 loop: CASSEDSSGANVLTF. In DNA, the CDR3 is TGTGCCAGCAGTGAAGACAGCTCTGGGGCCAACGTCCTGACTTTC.

The table lists this clone with a count of one. The chain carries TRBV27 and TRBJ1-4; D is perhaps TRBD1 (5 bases). The CDR3 length is 16 residues. The V end lost 7 bases, the J end lost 3 bases, and 18 bases lay between the germline ends. Germline loops: CDR1 MNHEY, CDR2 SMNVEV (reference sequence). The DNA of the CDR3 is TGTGCCAGCACCACTAGGGTGGAGGGGCCTAATGAAAAACTGTTTTTT. Residues: CASTTRVEGPNEKLFF. The full variable domain, with the rest looked up from reference TRBV27 and TRBJ1-4, is EAQVTQNPRYLITVTGKKLTVTCSQNMNHEYMSWYRQDPGLGLRQIYYSMNVEVTDKGDVPEGYKVSRKEKRNFPLILESPSPNQTSLYFCASTTRVEGPNEKLFFGSGTQLSVL.

V usage is TRBV7-9 and J usage is TRBJ2-7; a possible D gene is TRBD1 (5 bases). There are 17 residues in the CDR3. In germline, CDR1 is SEHNR, CDR2 FQNEAQ (reference sequence). Trimming removed 0 bases at V and 5 bases at J, with 20 bases between. As DNA, the CDR3 is TGTGCCAGCAGCTTAGCCATCGTCCAGGGCCGCGGAAACGAGCAGTACTTC. Translation: CASSLAIVQGRGNEQYF.

This sequence joins TRBV2 and TRBJ2-7, with TRBD1 matching 10 bases. The germline V gene has CDR1 SNHLY and CDR2 FYNNEI. V was clipped by 2 bases and J by 6 bases; unmatched bases: 13. The CDR3 extends over 17 amino acids. For the CDR3, the DNA is TGTGCCAGCAGTGAAAATGCGATGGGACAGGGGCAGGGCGAGCAGTACTTC. Its translation: CASSENAMGQGQGEQYF.

This chain uses TRBV10-3 with TRBJ1-5; 8 bases agree with TRBD1. The CDR3 has 13 amino acids. From germline, CDR1 is ENHRY and CDR2 SYGVKD. J gave up 5 bases and V 8 bases, and 5 bases lay outside the gene matches. CDR3 region: CAIGNRGDQPQHF. Here the CDR3 DNA reads TGTGCCATCGGAAACAGGGGGGATCAGCCCCAGCATTTT.

The CDR3 sequence: CASSGGLREYNEQFF. The CDR3 DNA sequence: TGTGCCAGCAGCGGTGGCCTGCGGGAATACAATGAGCAGTTCTTC. The chain employs TRBV7-9 and TRBJ2-1; TRBD2 might be the D (6 bases). The CDR3 runs to 15 residues. The V end lost 5 bases, the J end lost 4 bases, and 15 bases lay between the germline ends. Germline assignment: CDR1 SEHNR and CDR2 FQNEAQ (reference sequence).

J is TRBJ2-7 and V is TRBV5-6; 7 bases map to TRBD1. This CDR3 has 14 amino acids. Germline assignment: CDR1 SGHDT and CDR2 YYEEEE. V shed 7 bases and J 1 base; nucleotides not matched to a gene: 8. CDR3 nucleotides: TGTGCCAGCGTCATGGGACAGCGTTCCTACGAGCAGTACTTC. Amino acid sequence: CASVMGQRSYEQYF.

This chain connects TRBV4-3 to TRBJ2-5; tentatively, D is TRBD1 (6 bases). From germline, CDR1 is LGHNA and CDR2 YSLEER. This CDR3 region has 15 residues. Trimming shortened V by 1 base and J by 7 bases, and 16 bases separated the two germline ends. The CDR3 DNA sequence: TGCGCCAGCAGCCAAGGCAGGGGAGAAGTTTGGACCCAGTACTTC. This gives the protein CASSQGRGEVWTQYF.

V is TRBV7-9 and J is TRBJ2-2; 7 nucleotides line up with TRBD1. The V and J ends lost 6 bases and 5 bases, in that order; junction bases with no gene match: 12. The CDR3 is 16 amino acids. Per germline, CDR1 SEHNR and CDR2 FQNEAQ (reference sequence). The CDR3 DNA follows: TGTGCCAGCAGTCATACAGGGGAAAGAAGGACCGGGGAGCTGTTTTTT. It encodes CASSHTGERRTGELFF.